The text below deals with one T cell receptor (beta chain). V was clipped by 6 bases and J by 6 bases; unmatched bases: 6. This CDR3 has 14 amino acids. Germline V gene data show CDR1 as MNHNS and CDR2 as SASEGT. TCRdb reprocessed the 5' RACE reads with MiXCR, giving one entry per CDR3 protein. Of 200,000 to 250,000 distinct CDR3 sequences listed, about 10% are singletons. This sample was taken from a study of T-cell memory formation after mild COVID-19. Source material: PBMCs or a T cell subset sorted from them (not recorded which). V gene TRBV6-1 combines with J gene TRBJ1-4, with TRBD1 identical over 8 bases. The sequence was collected from a young man who had mild COVID-19 (a few samples of this study predate the infection). Cell type and time point are not known. CDR3 amino acids: CASRQGVFDEKLFF. The CDR3 nucleotides are TGTGCCAGCAGACAGGGGGTCTTCGATGAAAAACTGTTTTTT.